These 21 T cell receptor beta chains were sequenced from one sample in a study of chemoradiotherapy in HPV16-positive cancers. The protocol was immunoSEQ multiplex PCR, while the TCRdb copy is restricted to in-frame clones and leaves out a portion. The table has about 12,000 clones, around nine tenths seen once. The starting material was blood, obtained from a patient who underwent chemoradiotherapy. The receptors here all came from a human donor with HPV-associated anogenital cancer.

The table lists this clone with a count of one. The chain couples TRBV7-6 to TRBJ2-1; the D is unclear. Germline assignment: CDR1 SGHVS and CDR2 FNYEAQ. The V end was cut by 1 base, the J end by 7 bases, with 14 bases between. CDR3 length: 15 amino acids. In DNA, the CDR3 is TGTGCCAGCAGCTTAGGAAGCTATCAAGGGAATGAGCAGTTCTTC. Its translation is CASSLGSYQGNEQFF. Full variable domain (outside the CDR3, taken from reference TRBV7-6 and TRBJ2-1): GAGVSQSPRYKVTKRGQDVALRCDPISGHVSLYWYRQALGQGPEFLTYFNYEAQQDKSGLPNDRFSAERPEGSISTLTIQRTEQRDSAMYRCASSLGSYQGNEQFFGPGTRLTVL.

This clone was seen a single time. This CDR3 reads CASSLRTDTEAFF. The DNA for the CDR3 is TGTGCCAGCAGCCTCAGGACAGACACTGAAGCTTTCTTT. This chain uses TRBV7-2 with TRBJ1-1, with D possibly being TRBD1 (6 bases). V was shortened by 5 bases and J by 3 bases, with 10 bases between the two germline ends. The CDR3 extends over 13 amino acids. Per germline, CDR1 SGHTA and CDR2 FQGNSA.

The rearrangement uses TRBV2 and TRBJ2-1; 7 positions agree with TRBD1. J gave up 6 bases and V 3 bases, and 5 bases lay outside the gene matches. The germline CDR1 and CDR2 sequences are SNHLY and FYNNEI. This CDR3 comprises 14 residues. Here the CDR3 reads CASSDSTGRNEQFF. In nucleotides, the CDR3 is TGTGCCAGCAGTGATTCGACAGGGCGCAATGAGCAGTTCTTC.

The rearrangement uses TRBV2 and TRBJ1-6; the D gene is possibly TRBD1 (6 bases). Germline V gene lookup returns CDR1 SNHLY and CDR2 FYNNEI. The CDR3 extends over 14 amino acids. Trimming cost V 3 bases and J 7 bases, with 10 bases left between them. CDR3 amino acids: CASSERQANSPLHF. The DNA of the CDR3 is TGTGCCAGCAGTGAGAGACAGGCGAATTCACCCCTCCACTTT.

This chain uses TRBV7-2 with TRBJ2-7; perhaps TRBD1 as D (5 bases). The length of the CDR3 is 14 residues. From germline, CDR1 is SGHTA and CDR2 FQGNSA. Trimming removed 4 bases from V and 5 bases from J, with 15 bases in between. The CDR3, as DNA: TGTGCCAGCAGCTGGCAGGGTGGTGGCCACGAGCAGTACGTC. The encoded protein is CASSWQGGGHEQYV.

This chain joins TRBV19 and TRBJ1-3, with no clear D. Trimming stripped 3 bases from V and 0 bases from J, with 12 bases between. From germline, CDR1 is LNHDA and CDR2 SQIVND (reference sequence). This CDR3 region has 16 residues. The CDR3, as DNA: TGTGCCAGTAGTATTTCCCATTCCAGCTCTGGAAACACCATATATTTT. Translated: CASSISHSSSGNTIYF.

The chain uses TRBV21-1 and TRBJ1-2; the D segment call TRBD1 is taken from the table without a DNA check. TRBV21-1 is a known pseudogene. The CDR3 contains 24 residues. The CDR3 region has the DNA TGTGCCAGCAGCAAACCCGGGACCCCGGTCGACAGGGGGGTTTTTCAGGTAGGTCGCTCTGGCTACACCTTC. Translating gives CASSKPGTPVDRGVFQVGRSGYTF.

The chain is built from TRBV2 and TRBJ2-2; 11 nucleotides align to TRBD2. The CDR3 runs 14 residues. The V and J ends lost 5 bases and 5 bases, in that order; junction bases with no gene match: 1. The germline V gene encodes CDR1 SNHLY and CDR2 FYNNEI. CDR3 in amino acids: CASSLAGGTGELFF. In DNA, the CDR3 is TGTGCCAGCAGTTTAGCGGGGGGGACCGGGGAGCTGTTTTTT.

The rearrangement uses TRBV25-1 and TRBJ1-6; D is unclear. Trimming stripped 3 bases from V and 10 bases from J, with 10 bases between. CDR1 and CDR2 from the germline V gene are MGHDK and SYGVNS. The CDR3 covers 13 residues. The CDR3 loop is CASSDSGFSPLHF. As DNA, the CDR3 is TGTGCCAGCAGTGATTCGGGGTTCTCACCCCTCCACTTT.

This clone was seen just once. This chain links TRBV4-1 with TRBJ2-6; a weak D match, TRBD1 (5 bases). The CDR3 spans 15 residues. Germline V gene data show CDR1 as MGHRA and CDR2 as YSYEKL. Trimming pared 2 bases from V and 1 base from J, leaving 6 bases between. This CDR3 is CASSQPGSGANVLTF. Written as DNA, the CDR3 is TGCGCCAGCAGCCAACCAGGGTCTGGGGCCAACGTCCTGACTTTC.

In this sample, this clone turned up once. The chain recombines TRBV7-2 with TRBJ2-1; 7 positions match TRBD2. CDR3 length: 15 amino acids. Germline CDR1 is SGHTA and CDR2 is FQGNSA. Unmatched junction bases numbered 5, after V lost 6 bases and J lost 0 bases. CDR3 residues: CASRPRGSSYNEQFF. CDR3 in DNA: TGTGCCAGCAGACCGCGGGGGAGCTCCTACAATGAGCAGTTCTTC.

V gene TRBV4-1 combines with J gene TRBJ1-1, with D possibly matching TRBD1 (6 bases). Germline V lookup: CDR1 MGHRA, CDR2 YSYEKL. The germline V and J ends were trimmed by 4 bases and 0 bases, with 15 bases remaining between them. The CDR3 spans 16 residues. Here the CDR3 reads CASSRSTGTLNTEAFF. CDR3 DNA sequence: TGCGCCAGCAGCCGGTCCACAGGGACTCTGAACACTGAAGCTTTCTTT.

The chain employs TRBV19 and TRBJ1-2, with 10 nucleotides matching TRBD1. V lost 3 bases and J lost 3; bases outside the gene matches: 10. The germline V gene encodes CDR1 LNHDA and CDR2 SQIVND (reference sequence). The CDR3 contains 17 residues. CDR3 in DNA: TGTGCCAGTAGTATCGACAGGGGGCCAAGAAGAGACTATGGCTACACCTTC. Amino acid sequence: CASSIDRGPRRDYGYTF.

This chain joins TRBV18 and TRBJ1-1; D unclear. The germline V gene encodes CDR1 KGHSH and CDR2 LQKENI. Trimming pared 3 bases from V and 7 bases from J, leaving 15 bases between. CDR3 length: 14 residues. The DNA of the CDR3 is TGTGCCAGCTCACCGGTCAAAGGTCCCGGTGAAGCTTTCTTT. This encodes CASSPVKGPGEAFF.

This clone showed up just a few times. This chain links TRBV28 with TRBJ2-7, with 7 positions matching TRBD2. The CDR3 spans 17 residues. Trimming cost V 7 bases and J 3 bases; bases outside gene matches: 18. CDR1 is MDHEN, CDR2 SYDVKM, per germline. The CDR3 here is CASTLQTGRNWVYEQYF. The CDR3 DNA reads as TGTGCCAGCACCTTACAAACCGGGAGGAACTGGGTCTACGAGCAGTACTTC.

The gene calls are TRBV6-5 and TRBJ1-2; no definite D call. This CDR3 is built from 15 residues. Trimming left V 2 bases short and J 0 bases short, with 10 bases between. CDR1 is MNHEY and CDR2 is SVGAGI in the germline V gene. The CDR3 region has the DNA TGTGCCAGCAGTTACGGGGAATTAGCTAACTATGGCTACACCTTC. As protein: CASSYGELANYGYTF.

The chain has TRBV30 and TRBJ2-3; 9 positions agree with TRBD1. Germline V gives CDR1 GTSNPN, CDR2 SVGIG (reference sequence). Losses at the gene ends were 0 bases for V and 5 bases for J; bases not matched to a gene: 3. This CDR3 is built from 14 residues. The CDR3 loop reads CAWSVQGAGDTQYF. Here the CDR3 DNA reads TGTGCCTGGAGTGTACAGGGGGCGGGAGATACGCAGTATTTT.

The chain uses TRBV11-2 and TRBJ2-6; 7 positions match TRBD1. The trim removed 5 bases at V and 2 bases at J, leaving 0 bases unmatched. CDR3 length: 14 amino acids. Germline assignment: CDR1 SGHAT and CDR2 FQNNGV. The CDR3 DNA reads TGTGCCAGCAGCGACAGGGCTGGGGCCAACGTCCTGACTTTC. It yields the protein CASSDRAGANVLTF.

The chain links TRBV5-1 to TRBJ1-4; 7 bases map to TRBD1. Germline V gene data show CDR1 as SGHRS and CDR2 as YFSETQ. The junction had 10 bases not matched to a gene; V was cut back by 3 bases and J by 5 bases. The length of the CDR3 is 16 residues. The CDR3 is CASSWGAGTENEKLFF. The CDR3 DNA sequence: TGCGCCAGCAGCTGGGGGGCCGGGACAGAGAATGAAAAACTGTTTTTT.

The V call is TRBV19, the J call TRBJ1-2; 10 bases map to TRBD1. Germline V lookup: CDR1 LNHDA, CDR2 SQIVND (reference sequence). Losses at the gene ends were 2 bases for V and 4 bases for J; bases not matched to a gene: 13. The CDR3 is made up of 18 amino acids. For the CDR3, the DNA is TGTGCCAGTAGTATAACCGCCCTCCCGGGACAGGGGAGCTATGGCTACACCTTC. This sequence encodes CASSITALPGQGSYGYTF.

CDR3 sequence reads: CASSSPTIPSSYNEQFF. DNA of the CDR3: TGTGCCAGTAGTTCCCCGACTATACCGAGCTCCTACAATGAGCAGTTCTTC. This rearrangement joins TRBV19 to TRBJ2-1; weak D call: TRBD2 (5 bases). The CDR3 loop spans 17 amino acids. Per germline, CDR1 LNHDA and CDR2 SQIVND (reference sequence). The V end was cut by 5 bases, the J end by 0 bases, with 17 bases between.